The 2 T cell receptor beta chains presented below share a single source sample, sequenced in a study of cytomegalovirus exposure and HLA in healthy donors. The PCR made use of 60 Vbeta and 13 Jbeta primers. Produced via immunoSEQ multiplex PCR; TCRdb's table is partial and in-frame only. The sample records 150,000 or so clones, 83% being singletons. The sample was PBMCs. All receptors derive from a man aged 50-60 years in good health and CMV-seropositive.

The V call is TRBV19, the J call TRBJ2-1; 8 nucleotides align to TRBD2. This CDR3 is 12 amino acids long. Unmatched junction bases numbered 6, after V lost 10 bases and J lost 7 bases. Germline values: CDR1 LNHDA, CDR2 SQIVND (reference sequence). CDR3 in amino acids: CATLAELNEQFF. In DNA, the CDR3 is TGTGCCACACTAGCGGAGCTGAATGAGCAGTTCTTC. Variable domain in full (rest from reference TRBV19 and TRBJ2-1): DGGITQSPKYLFRKEGQNVTLSCEQNLNHDAMYWYRQDPGQGLRLIYYSQIVNDFQKGDIAEGYSVSREKKESFPLTVTSAQKNPTAFYLCATLAELNEQFFGPGTRLTVL.

V gene TRBV5-1 combines with J gene TRBJ2-4; possibly TRBD2 for D (5 bases). Trimming cost V 0 bases and J 0 bases, with 16 bases left between them. Germline CDR1 is SGHRS and CDR2 is YFSETQ. The CDR3 covers 18 residues. The DNA for the CDR3 is TGCGCCAGCAGCTTGGATCCTTTGCGGGTAGTAGCCAAAAACATTCAGTACTTC. It translates to CASSLDPLRVVAKNIQYF. Filled out from reference TRBV5-1 and TRBJ2-4, the complete variable domain reads KAGVTQTPRYLIKTRGQQVTLSCSPISGHRSVSWYQQTPGQGLQFLFEYFSETQRNKGNFPGRFSGRQFSNSRSEMNVSTLELGDSALYLCASSLDPLRVVAKNIQYFGAGTRLSVL.